Below, 26 T cell receptor beta chains from the same sample are listed, as sequenced in a study of T-cell reconstitution after alpha-beta-depleted transplantation in children. This sample's TCRbeta library carried unique molecular identifier barcodes. MiXCR, applied by TCRdb to the PCR reads, yields one record per CDR3 protein. Seen here are a few hundred thousand distinct CDR3 sequences, about 16% observed once, and the top ten hold 25% to 30%. The sequences come from PBMCs, mostly from graft donor cells, collected 360 days after TCRalphabeta/CD19-depleted stem cell transplant. The receptors here all came from a boy in the first two years of life who had a stem cell transplant for Wiskott-Aldrich syndrome, so the T cells may come from the graft donor.

The rearrangement uses TRBV30 and TRBJ2-7; no firm D call. Germline CDR1 GTSNPN, CDR2 SVGIG (reference sequence). This CDR3 is 13 amino acids long. Trimming cost V 2 bases and J 7 bases, with 15 bases left between them. The CDR3, as DNA: TGTGCCTGGAGTCAAGGGTTAGCACGGGAGCAGTACTTC. It codes for CAWSQGLAREQYF.

The gene calls are TRBV12-3 or TRBV12-4 and TRBJ1-1, with D possibly matching TRBD1 (5 bases). V lost 5 bases and J lost 0, with 10 bases in between. The CDR3 runs to 14 residues. CDR3: CASSPTVMNTEAFF. In DNA, the CDR3 is TGTGCCAGCAGTCCGACAGTTATGAACACTGAAGCTTTCTTT.

This clonotype was counted between two and nine times. The CDR3 protein is CASSVGYTLRPGTEAFF. The CDR3 region has the DNA TGTGCCAGCAGCGTAGGGTATACCTTACGACCTGGGACTGAAGCTTTCTTT. The chain employs TRBV9 and TRBJ1-1; no firm D call. V was pared by 0 bases and J by 5 bases, with 20 bases between. The CDR3 is 17 residues long. Germline CDR1 SGDLS, CDR2 YYNGEE.

The rearrangement uses TRBV5-1 and TRBJ1-1; D unresolved. Germline CDR1 reads SGHRS; CDR2 reads YFSETQ. This CDR3 spans 14 amino acids. V gave up 2 bases and J gave up 3 bases, with 11 bases separating them. The CDR3 sequence is CASSFGRRDTEAFF. CDR3 DNA sequence: TGCGCCAGCAGCTTCGGCAGGCGGGACACTGAAGCTTTCTTT.

V usage is TRBV5-1 and J usage is TRBJ2-7, with 7 bases aligning to TRBD1. This CDR3 is built from 14 residues. The germline V gene has CDR1 SGHRS and CDR2 YFSETQ. V lost 0 bases, J lost 5 bases, and 5 bases stayed unmatched. The CDR3 DNA is TGCGCCAGCAGCTTGGAGGGACAGTACAACGAGCAGTACTTC. Amino acid sequence: CASSLEGQYNEQYF.

In the case of this clonotype: Possible read error: a much larger clone is one base away. The chain employs TRBV2 and TRBJ2-5; D unresolved. V lost 6 bases and J lost 3, with 2 bases in between. This CDR3 is 10 amino acids long. Germline assignment: CDR1 SNHLY and CDR2 FYNNEI. CDR3 sequence: CASRKETQYF. The CDR3 DNA sequence: TGTGCCAGCAGAAAAGAGACCCAGTACTTC. The whole variable domain, remainder taken from reference TRBV2 and TRBJ2-5, is EPEVTQTPSHQVTQMGQEVILRCVPISNHLYFYWYRQILGQKVEFLVSFYNNEISEKSEIFDDQFSVERPDGSNFTLKIRSTKLEDSAMYFCASRKETQYFGPGTRLLVL.

A few counts support this clonotype. The chain uses TRBV20-1 and TRBJ2-1; 8 positions agree with TRBD2. This CDR3 contains 14 residues. Germline CDR1 and CDR2: DFQATT and SNEGSKA (reference sequence). With V trimmed by 5 bases and J by 3 bases, 6 bases remained unmatched. CDR3 residues: CSADSGSYYNEQFF. In DNA form, the CDR3 reads TGCAGTGCTGACAGCGGGAGTTACTACAATGAGCAGTTCTTC.

The CDR3 spells CASSRGLAGGPQETQYF. CDR3 sequence (DNA): TGCGCCAGCAGCCGGGGACTAGCGGGAGGACCCCAAGAGACCCAGTACTTC. This chain links TRBV4-3 with TRBJ2-5; 15 bases are a match to TRBD2. The V gene end was trimmed by 4 bases and the J gene end by 1 base; junction bases not matched to a gene: 4. Germline-derived CDR1 and CDR2 are LGHNA and YSLEER. The CDR3 covers 17 residues.

Here the CDR3 reads CSVGFLGLGYEQYF. The CDR3 nucleotides are TGCAGCGTTGGTTTCCTGGGGCTGGGTTACGAGCAGTACTTC. The rearrangement links TRBV29-1 to TRBJ2-7, with D perhaps matching TRBD1 (5 bases). V was clipped by 4 bases and J by 4 bases, with 17 bases between them. The length of the CDR3 is 14 residues. Germline lookup yields CDR1 SQVTM and CDR2 ANQGSEA.

This clonotype has ten or more counts. The chain recombines TRBV5-1 with TRBJ2-5; 8 nucleotides align to TRBD1. The CDR3 runs to 16 residues. Trimming removed 4 bases from V and 4 bases from J; junction bases left unmatched: 12. Germline-derived CDR1 and CDR2 are SGHRS and YFSETQ. The CDR3 spells CASSAGVQGAGETQYF. The CDR3, as DNA: TGCGCCAGCAGCGCCGGGGTTCAGGGGGCAGGAGAGACCCAGTACTTC.

This clonotype was recorded at least ten times. This chain connects TRBV29-1 to TRBJ1-5; D not resolved. V lost 0 bases and J lost 2, with 5 bases in between. Germline values: CDR1 SQVTM, CDR2 ANQGSEA. The CDR3 loop spans 13 amino acids. CDR3 sequence: CSVEEDRNQPQHF. In nucleotides, the CDR3 is TGCAGCGTTGAAGAAGACCGCAATCAGCCCCAGCATTTT.

This clonotype was seen a single time. The chain employs TRBV4-3 and TRBJ2-3; D is possibly TRBD2 (5 bases). CDR1 is LGHNA, CDR2 YSLEER, per germline. Trimming removed 1 base from V and 6 bases from J, with 11 bases in between. CDR3 length: 14 residues. The CDR3: CASSQGVWEDTQYF. CDR3 nucleotides: TGCGCCAGCAGCCAAGGGGTCTGGGAGGATACGCAGTATTTT.

The chain carries TRBV10-3 and TRBJ2-1, with 7 nucleotides matching TRBD1. CDR3 size: 15 residues. The V segment lost 6 bases and the J segment 5 bases; nucleotides outside the gene matches: 10. CDR1 is ENHRY and CDR2 is SYGVKD in the germline V gene. The CDR3 DNA reads TGTGCCATCAGACGGGACAGTTATTCCAACAATGAGCAGTTCTTC. Translating gives CAIRRDSYSNNEQFF.

The chain joins TRBV29-1 to TRBJ2-7, with 7 nucleotides matching TRBD1. This CDR3 contains 13 residues. The J segment lost 4 bases and the V segment lost 4 bases, leaving 7 bases of the junction unmatched. The V gene's germline CDR1 is SQVTM and CDR2 ANQGSEA. This CDR3 is CSVVGIQGYEQYF. CDR3 coding DNA: TGCAGCGTTGTGGGGATACAGGGGTACGAGCAGTACTTC.

The J gene is TRBJ2-7, the V gene TRBV2; possible D gene TRBD1, 6 bases. Trimming shortened V by 6 bases and J by 0 bases, and 12 bases separated the two germline ends. Germline CDR1 reads SNHLY; CDR2 reads FYNNEI. There are 14 residues in the CDR3. The CDR3 reads CASRVTGFSYEQYF. CDR3 nucleotides: TGTGCCAGCAGGGTAACAGGGTTCTCCTACGAGCAGTACTTC.

V and J are TRBV5-1 and TRBJ2-7; 7 bases fit TRBD1. The J segment lost 5 bases and the V segment lost 4 bases, leaving 3 bases of the junction unmatched. CDR1 and CDR2 (germline): SGHRS, YFSETQ. The CDR3 is 12 amino acids. CDR3 region: CASSPDRHEQYF. The CDR3 bases are TGCGCCAGCAGCCCGGACAGGCACGAGCAGTACTTC.

The table lists this clonotype with many counts. V is TRBV7-9 and J is TRBJ2-5, with a tentative D call TRBD2 (5 bases). V gave up 1 base and J gave up 1 base, with 10 bases separating them. The germline CDR1 and CDR2 sequences are SEHNR and FQNEAQ (reference sequence). CDR3 length: 15 amino acids. The DNA of the CDR3 is TGTGCCAGCAGCTTAGTCCCGGACTTCCAAGAGACCCAGTACTTC. It specifies CASSLVPDFQETQYF.

The chain recombines TRBV5-5 with TRBJ1-5; possible D gene TRBD1, 5 bases. Germline CDR1 is SGHKS and CDR2 is YYEKEE (reference sequence). This CDR3 is built from 15 residues. The V and J ends lost 0 bases and 6 bases respectively, with 13 bases between them. The CDR3 bases are TGTGCCAGCAGCTTGGTAGTAGGGACGGGTCAGCCCCAGCATTTT. This codes for CASSLVVGTGQPQHF. Looking up the rest from reference TRBV5-5 and TRBJ1-5 gives the full variable domain: DAGVTQSPTHLIKTRGQQVTLRCSPISGHKSVSWYQQVLGQGPQFIFQYYEKEERGRGNFPDRFSARQFPNYSSELNVNALLLGDSALYLCASSLVVGTGQPQHFGDGTRLSIL.

The chain combines TRBV7-9 with TRBJ2-3; the D is unclear. V lost 6 bases and J 5 bases, leaving 9 bases between the germline ends. This CDR3 is built from 12 residues. Germline V gene lookup returns CDR1 SEHNR and CDR2 FQNEAQ (reference sequence). The CDR3 loop is CASSVDGDTQYF. CDR3 nucleotide sequence: TGTGCCAGCAGTGTCGACGGAGATACGCAGTATTTT. Looking up the rest from reference TRBV7-9 and TRBJ2-3 gives the full variable domain: DTGVSQNPRHKITKRGQNVTFRCDPISEHNRLYWYRQTLGQGPEFLTYFQNEAQLEKSRLLSDRFSAERPKGSFSTLEIQRTEQGDSAMYLCASSVDGDTQYFGPGTRLTVL.

This clonotype was found once. The chain combines TRBV6-2 or TRBV6-3 with TRBJ2-1; D is ambiguous. V lost 7 bases and J lost 5, with 12 bases in between. This CDR3 spans 13 amino acids. CDR1 is MNHEY and CDR2 is SVGEGT in the germline V gene. CDR3 sequence: CASIKGANNEQFF. Here the CDR3 DNA reads TGTGCCAGCATAAAAGGTGCGAACAATGAGCAGTTCTTC.

J is TRBJ1-6 and V is TRBV6-5; unclear D gene. V lost 3 bases to trimming and J lost 5 bases, with 11 bases between them. This CDR3 contains 15 residues. Germline V CDR1 and CDR2: MNHEY, SVGAGI. CDR3 protein: CASSYRRGHNSPLHF. CDR3 DNA sequence: TGTGCCAGCAGTTATAGACGGGGTCATAATTCACCCCTCCACTTT.

The V and J genes are TRBV27 and TRBJ2-5; no firm D call. V was pared by 5 bases and J by 5 bases, with 15 bases between. Germline V CDR1 and CDR2: MNHEY, SMNVEV (reference sequence). The CDR3 runs to 14 residues. CDR3 DNA: TGTGCCAGCAGTCCGAGGCTGCTGGGGGAGACCCAGTACTTC. It translates to CASSPRLLGETQYF.

The chain links TRBV20-1 to TRBJ2-7; D may be TRBD1 (5 bases). The CDR3 is 13 residues long. The germline gives CDR1 DFQATT, CDR2 SNEGSKA (reference sequence). V lost 6 bases to trimming and J lost 2 bases, with 14 bases between them. The chain's CDR3 is CSAKGIPPYEQYF. The CDR3 DNA reads TGCAGTGCAAAGGGGATACCTCCCTACGAGCAGTACTTC.

This clonotype was picked up a small number of times. The chain has TRBV6-5 and TRBJ2-7; D unclear. Germline V gives CDR1 MNHEY, CDR2 SVGAGI. This CDR3 comprises 13 residues. Trimming took 2 bases from V and 3 from J, leaving 8 bases between them. CDR3 region: CASSYRPGYEQYF. In DNA form, the CDR3 reads TGTGCCAGCAGTTACCGGCCGGGCTACGAGCAGTACTTC.

This clonotype was found a few times. V is TRBV7-2 and J is TRBJ1-6, with D possibly TRBD1 on 5 matching bases. With 2 bases removed from V and 5 bases from J, the gap between germline ends came to 10 bases. The germline V gene encodes CDR1 SGHTA and CDR2 FQGNSA. This CDR3 has 15 amino acids. The CDR3 sequence: CASSLFGGDNSPLHF. The CDR3 nucleotides read TGTGCCAGCAGCTTATTCGGGGGGGATAATTCACCCCTCCACTTT.

This clonotype was seen only a few times. The chain recombines TRBV25-1 with TRBJ2-1, with D perhaps matching TRBD1 (5 bases). The CDR3 is 12 amino acids. Trimming shortened V by 6 bases and J by 6 bases, and 9 bases separated the two germline ends. Germline loops: CDR1 MGHDK, CDR2 SYGVNS. The CDR3 loop reads CASRTVFNEQFF. The DNA for the CDR3 is TGTGCCAGCAGGACAGTTTTCAATGAGCAGTTCTTC.